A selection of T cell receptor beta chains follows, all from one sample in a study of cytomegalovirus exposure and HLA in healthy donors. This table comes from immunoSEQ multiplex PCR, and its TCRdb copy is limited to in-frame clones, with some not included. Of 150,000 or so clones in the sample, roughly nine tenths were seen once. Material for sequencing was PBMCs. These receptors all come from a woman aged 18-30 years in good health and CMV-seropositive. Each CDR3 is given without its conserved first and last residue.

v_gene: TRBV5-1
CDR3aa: ASSFSTNQETQY

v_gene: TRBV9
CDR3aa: ASSDEGLAGVNEQF

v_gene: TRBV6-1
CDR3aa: ASSPLGGFYGYT

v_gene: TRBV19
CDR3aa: ASSIPGFPDGYT

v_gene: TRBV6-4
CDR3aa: ASSRTDNTEAF

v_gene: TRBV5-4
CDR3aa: ASSGPTRDRGYEQY

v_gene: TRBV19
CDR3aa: ASSHRLGGQGYGEQF

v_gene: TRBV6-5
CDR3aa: ASSGGPNYEQY

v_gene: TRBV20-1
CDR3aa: STGPRPQH

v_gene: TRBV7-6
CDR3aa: ASSSGSTTEAF

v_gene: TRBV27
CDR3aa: ASWDRFFYEQY

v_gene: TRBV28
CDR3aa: ASSRDRDTEAF

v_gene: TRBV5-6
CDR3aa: ASSPNALSTEAF

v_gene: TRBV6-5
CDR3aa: ASSYSGGLYGYGYT

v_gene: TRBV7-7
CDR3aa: ASSSPGLQETQY

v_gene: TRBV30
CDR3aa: AWSSALRSPLH

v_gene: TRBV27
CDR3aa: ASSLTVPGNQPQH

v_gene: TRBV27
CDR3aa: ASSIMGQTNTEAF

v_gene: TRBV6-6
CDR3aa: ASTLTDNYGYT

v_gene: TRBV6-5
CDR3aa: ASSTRFGYT

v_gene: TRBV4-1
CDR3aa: ASSLLEDRDRSRTKNIQY

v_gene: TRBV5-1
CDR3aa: ASSGGQGAYEQY

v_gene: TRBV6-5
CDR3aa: ASSPEELNTEAF

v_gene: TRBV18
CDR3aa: ASSPSQGFGQPQH

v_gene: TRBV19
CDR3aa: ASSRDRGASSYEQY

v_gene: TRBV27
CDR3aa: ASAEGANEQY

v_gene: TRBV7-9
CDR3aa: ASSFSGGAYNEQF

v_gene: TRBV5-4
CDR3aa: ASSETGDYGYT

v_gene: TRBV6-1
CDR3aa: ASSGPEYSYDNSPLH

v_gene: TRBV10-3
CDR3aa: AISLDLGEQF

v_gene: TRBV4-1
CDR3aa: ASSQPLQQFEQY

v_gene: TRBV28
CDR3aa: ASTPPGSGAPYNEQF

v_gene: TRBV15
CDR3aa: ATSRDKGGSPPYNEQF